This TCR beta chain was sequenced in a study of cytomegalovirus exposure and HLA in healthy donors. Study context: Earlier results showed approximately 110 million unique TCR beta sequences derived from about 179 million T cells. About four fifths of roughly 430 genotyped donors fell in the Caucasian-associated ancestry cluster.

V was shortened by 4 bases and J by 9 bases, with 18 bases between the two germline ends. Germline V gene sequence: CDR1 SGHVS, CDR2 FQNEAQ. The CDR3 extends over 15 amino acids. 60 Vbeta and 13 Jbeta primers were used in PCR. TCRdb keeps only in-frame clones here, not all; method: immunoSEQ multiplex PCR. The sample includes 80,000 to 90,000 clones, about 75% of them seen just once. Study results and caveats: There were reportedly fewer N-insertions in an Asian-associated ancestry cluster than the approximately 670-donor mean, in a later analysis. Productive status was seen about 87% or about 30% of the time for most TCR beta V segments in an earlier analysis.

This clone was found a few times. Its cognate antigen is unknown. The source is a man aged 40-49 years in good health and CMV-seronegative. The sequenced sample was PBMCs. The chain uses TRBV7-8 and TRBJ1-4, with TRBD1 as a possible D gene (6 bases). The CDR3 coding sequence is TGTGCCAGCAGCTCGCACAGGGTTGGATCGCAAAAACTGTTTTTT. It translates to CASSSHRVGSQKLFF.